Below are 19 T cell receptor beta chains sequenced from a single sample in a study of T-cell reconstitution after alpha-beta-depleted transplantation in children. The library targeted TCRbeta and was prepared with unique molecular identifiers. One entry per CDR3 protein, called by TCRdb with MiXCR from the PCR reads. The table shows around 440,000 distinct CDR3 sequences, with 8% to 11% occurring only once. The sample consisted of PBMCs, taken before TCRalphabeta/CD19-depleted stem cell transplant. The receptors derive from a child aged 2-15 years with inherited bone marrow failure, due to receive a stem cell transplant.

In regard to this clonotype: This could be a read error, since a much larger clone is one nucleotide away. The rearrangement joins TRBV28 to TRBJ2-1; TRBD2 matches 10 bases. CDR3 size: 15 residues. CDR1 is MDHEN, CDR2 SYDVKM, per germline. DNA for the CDR3: TGTGCCAGCAGTCCCCGGACTAGCGGCCGCAATGAGCGGTTCTTC. Translated, it gives CASSPRTSGRNERFF.

This clonotype has ten or more counts. V gene TRBV5-4 combines with J gene TRBJ2-3; D may be TRBD1 or TRBD2 (5 bases each). Germline loops: CDR1 SGHNT, CDR2 YYREEE (reference sequence). The V and J ends lost 4 bases and 6 bases respectively, with 15 bases between them. The length of the CDR3 is 14 residues. This CDR3 is CASSAPGPLDTQYF. The CDR3, as DNA: TGTGCCAGCAGCGCGCCGGGACCCCTCGATACGCAGTATTTT.

This clonotype was counted only a few times. The rearrangement uses TRBV5-1 and TRBJ2-1, with 11 bases fitting TRBD2. The junction had 8 bases not matched to a gene; V was cut back by 6 bases and J by 6 bases. CDR1 is SGHRS, CDR2 YFSETQ, per germline. This CDR3 contains 15 residues. The CDR3 sequence is CASKEKLAGGNEQFF. In nucleotides, the CDR3 is TGCGCCAGCAAGGAAAAGCTAGCGGGAGGCAATGAGCAGTTCTTC.

Details on this clonotype: One end of the junction fails to match germline, which may point to a read error. V and J are TRBV20-1 and TRBJ2-1, with a tentative D call TRBD2 (6 bases). Germline V gene lookup returns CDR1 DFQATT and CDR2 SNEGSKA (reference sequence). This CDR3 region has 15 residues. For the CDR3, the DNA is TGCTGTGCTACCTCTCCGCGGGACGGATACAATGAGCAGTTCTTC. Amino acid sequence: CCATSPRDGYNEQFF.

This clonotype has a count of ten or more. At one of its ends the junction is not consistent with the germline gene, which may arise from a read error. The genes are TRBV7-2 and TRBJ2-1; 8 nucleotides line up with TRBD2. Germline CDR1 and CDR2: SGHTA and FQGNSA. The CDR3 has 16 amino acids. The CDR3 spells CASNLMSGSSYNEQFF. CDR3 bases: TGTGCCAGCAACTTAATGAGCGGGAGCTCCTACAATGAGCAGTTCTTC.

The chain uses TRBV2 and TRBJ2-7; perhaps TRBD2 as D (5 bases). CDR1 is SNHLY and CDR2 is FYNNEI in the germline V gene. The CDR3 extends over 14 amino acids. The ends were cut back, 6 bases at V and 0 bases at J, with 12 bases in the middle. CDR3 loop: CASSRTSNSYEQYF. The CDR3 DNA reads TGTGCCAGCAGCAGGACTTCTAACTCCTACGAGCAGTACTTC.

There are many counts of this clonotype. V usage is TRBV20-1 and J usage is TRBJ2-1; the match to TRBD2 covers 7 bases. The germline gives CDR1 DFQATT, CDR2 SNEGSKA (reference sequence). The CDR3 consists of 16 residues. J lost 9 bases, V lost 0 bases, and 14 bases had no gene match. This CDR3 reads CSARDLAGLRGSEQFF. CDR3 in DNA: TGCAGTGCTAGAGACTTAGCGGGTTTAAGGGGTAGTGAGCAGTTCTTC.

This clonotype was counted many times. V and J are TRBV7-9 and TRBJ2-1; the D gene could be TRBD1 or TRBD2 (6 bases each). V lost 5 bases and J lost 6, with 23 bases in between. The CDR3 runs 17 residues. Germline values: CDR1 SEHNR, CDR2 FQNEAQ (reference sequence). In DNA, the CDR3 is TGTGCCAGCAGCCCCCAGCGGGCTGGTGAGGGGGGCAATGAGCAGTTCTTC. Protein: CASSPQRAGEGGNEQFF.

The chain carries TRBV7-6 and TRBJ2-1; 11 bases agree with TRBD2. CDR1 is SGHVS and CDR2 is FNYEAQ in the germline V gene. The CDR3 contains 15 residues. The trim removed 1 base at V and 11 bases at J, leaving 7 bases unmatched. As DNA, the CDR3 is TGTGCCAGCAGCTTAGGGGTAGCGGGAGGGCCTAAGCAGTTCTTC. This sequence encodes CASSLGVAGGPKQFF.

This clonotype occurred a few times. The chain has TRBV12-3 or TRBV12-4 and TRBJ2-7; D is possibly TRBD1 (6 bases). CDR3 size: 15 residues. V lost 6 bases to trimming and J lost 0 bases, with 15 bases between them. The CDR3 loop is CASRRDTDSSYEQYF. The CDR3 nucleotides are TGTGCCAGCAGGAGGGACACGGATAGCTCCTACGAGCAGTACTTC.

This clonotype showed up many times. V usage is TRBV29-1 and J usage is TRBJ2-3; D ambiguous. CDR1 and CDR2 (germline): SQVTM, ANQGSEA. This CDR3 contains 15 residues. Between the trimmed V and J ends, which lost 6 bases and 0 bases, there was a span of 16 bases. DNA of the CDR3: TGCAGCGTCGCTAACAAGTTTTCTAGCACAGATACGCAGTATTTT. This codes for CSVANKFSSTDTQYF.

This clonotype was seen at least ten times. The chain employs TRBV5-1 and TRBJ2-5, with TRBD1 identical over 12 bases. This CDR3 comprises 16 residues. The V segment lost 4 bases and the J segment 3 bases; nucleotides outside the gene matches: 7. Looked up from germline, CDR1 is SGHRS and CDR2 is YFSETQ. Written as DNA, the CDR3 is TGCGCCAGCAGCGTGGGACAGGGGGCTCGAGAAGAGACCCAGTACTTC. Its protein is CASSVGQGAREETQYF.

Ten or more counts support this clonotype. This chain links TRBV28 with TRBJ2-7; TRBD2 aligns across 9 bases. CDR1 and CDR2 (germline): MDHEN, SYDVKM. The CDR3 has 15 residues. Trimming at V came to 6 bases and at J to 2 bases, leaving 8 bases not matched to a gene. CDR3 DNA sequence: TGTGCCAGCAGCCACAGCGGGAGGCCCCCCTACGAGCAGTACTTC. It is translated as CASSHSGRPPYEQYF.

This clonotype occurred many times. This chain links TRBV27 with TRBJ2-2; D possibly corresponds to TRBD1 (6 bases). The germline CDR1 and CDR2 sequences are MNHEY and SMNVEV (reference sequence). V was clipped by 10 bases and J by 4 bases, with 19 bases between them. The CDR3 has 15 amino acids. This CDR3 reads CATSGQGIGTGELFF. The DNA of the CDR3 is TGTGCCACCTCCGGGCAGGGGATAGGCACCGGGGAGCTGTTTTTT.

This clonotype was counted at least ten times. The gene calls are TRBV20-1 and TRBJ2-7; D tentatively fits TRBD1 or TRBD2 (5 bases each). This CDR3 is 13 amino acids long. V lost 6 bases, J lost 6 bases, and 18 bases lay in between. Germline-derived CDR1 and CDR2 are DFQATT and SNEGSKA (reference sequence). Written as DNA, the CDR3 is TGCAGTGCGCGCCAGGGCGGGTTCATCGAGCAGTACTTC. The encoded protein is CSARQGGFIEQYF.

This clonotype was observed a few times. V is TRBV4-2 and J is TRBJ2-3; D may be TRBD2 (6 bases). Germline CDR1 LGHNA, CDR2 YNFKEQ. Deletions cut 0 bases from V and 4 bases from J, with 14 bases between. This CDR3 is 16 amino acids long. The CDR3 nucleotides are TGTGCCAGCAGCCAAGATCCAACGGGGGTCTCAGATACGCAGTATTTT. It encodes CASSQDPTGVSDTQYF.

There are many counts of this clonotype. The chain couples TRBV4-2 to TRBJ2-3; 14 nucleotides align to TRBD2. V shed 4 bases, J shed 5 bases, and the junction held 5 bases outside the gene matches. CDR3 length equals 16 residues. Germline lookup yields CDR1 LGHNA and CDR2 YNFKEQ. This CDR3 is CASSLTSGRAGDTQYF. The CDR3, as DNA: TGTGCCAGCAGCCTGACTAGCGGGAGGGCCGGAGATACGCAGTATTTT.

There are a few counts of this clonotype. The genes are TRBV29-1 and TRBJ2-7; D gene unclear. Germline CDR1 is SQVTM and CDR2 is ANQGSEA. Between the trimmed V and J ends, which lost 6 bases and 4 bases, there was a span of 10 bases. This CDR3 has 11 residues. The CDR3 nucleotides read TGCAGCGTCGGCTCCCATTACGAGCAGTACTTC. Protein sequence: CSVGSHYEQYF.

The chain recombines TRBV7-2 with TRBJ2-1; tentatively, D is TRBD2 (5 bases). V was pared by 5 bases and J by 10 bases, with 12 bases between. CDR3 length: 12 amino acids. The germline CDR1 and CDR2 sequences are SGHTA and FQGNSA. CDR3 protein: CASSPQLGEQFF. The CDR3 nucleotides are TGTGCCAGCAGCCCCCAACTAGGAGAGCAGTTCTTC.